The clone carrying this TCR beta chain turned up a few times. What it binds is unknown. This record comes from a study of metastatic and nonmetastatic thyroid tumors. At the level of the study: Comparative analysis of repertoires was undertaken across blood and tumor or nodule tissue obtained from malignant and benign thyroid patients. Study-wide findings and caveats: A significant increase in TCR beta diversity was reportedly seen in malignant thyroid tumors relative to benign nodules, in blood and tumor.

Trimming took off 5 bases at V and 0 bases at J, with 5 bases between the two ends. Per the germline V gene, CDR1 is MNHNS and CDR2 is SASEGT. The CDR3 is made up of 13 amino acids. The authors' processing: A classifier of distant metastasis in papillary thyroid cancer was built from CDR3 differences (across clinicopathological groups). Using MiXCR, TCRdb reanalyzed the PCR reads. The V and J calls follow TCRdb's processing rather than the paper's. The sample shows around 20,000 clones, approximately 22% of them seen only once. Thyroid surgery was preceded by no treatment in any patient. The TCR comes from a female donor with papillary thyroid cancer or a benign thyroid nodule (not recorded which). Some clones in this sample may be carry-over from other donors' samples. The sequenced sample was tumor tissue. The chain combines TRBV6-1 with TRBJ1-5; D is ambiguous. CDR3 sequence (DNA): TGTGCCAGCAGTTCCGATAGCAATCAGCCCCAGCATTTT. Translating it yields CASSSDSNQPQHF.